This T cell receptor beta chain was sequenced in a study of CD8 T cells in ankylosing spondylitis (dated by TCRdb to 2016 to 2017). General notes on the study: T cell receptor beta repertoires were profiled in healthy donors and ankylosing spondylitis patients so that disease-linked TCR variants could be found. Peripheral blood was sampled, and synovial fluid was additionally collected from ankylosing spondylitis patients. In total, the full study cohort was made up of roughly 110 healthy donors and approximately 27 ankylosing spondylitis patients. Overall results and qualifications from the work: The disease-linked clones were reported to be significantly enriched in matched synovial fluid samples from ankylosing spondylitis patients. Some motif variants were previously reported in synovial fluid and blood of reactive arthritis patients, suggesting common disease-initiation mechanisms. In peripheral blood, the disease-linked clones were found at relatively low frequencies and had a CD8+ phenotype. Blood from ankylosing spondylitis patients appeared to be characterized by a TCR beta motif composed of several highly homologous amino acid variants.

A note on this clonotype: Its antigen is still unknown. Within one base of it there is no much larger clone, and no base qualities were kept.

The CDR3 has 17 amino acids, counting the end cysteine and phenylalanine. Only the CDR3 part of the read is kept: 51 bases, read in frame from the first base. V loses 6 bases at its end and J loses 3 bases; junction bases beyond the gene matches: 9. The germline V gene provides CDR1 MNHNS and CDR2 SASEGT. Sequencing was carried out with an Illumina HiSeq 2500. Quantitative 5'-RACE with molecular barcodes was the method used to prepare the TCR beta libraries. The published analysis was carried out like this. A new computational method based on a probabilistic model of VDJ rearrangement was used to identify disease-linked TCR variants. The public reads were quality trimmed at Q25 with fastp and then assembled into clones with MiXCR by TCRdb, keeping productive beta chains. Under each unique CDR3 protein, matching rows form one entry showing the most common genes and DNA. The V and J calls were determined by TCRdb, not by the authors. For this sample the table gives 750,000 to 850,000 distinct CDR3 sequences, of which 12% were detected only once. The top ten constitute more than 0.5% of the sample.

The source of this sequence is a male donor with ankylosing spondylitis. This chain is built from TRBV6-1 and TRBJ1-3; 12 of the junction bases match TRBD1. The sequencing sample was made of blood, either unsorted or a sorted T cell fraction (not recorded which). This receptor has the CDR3 CASSHPGQGADGNTIYF. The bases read TGTGCCAGCAGCCACCCGGGACAGGGGGCTGATGGAAACACCATATATTTT.